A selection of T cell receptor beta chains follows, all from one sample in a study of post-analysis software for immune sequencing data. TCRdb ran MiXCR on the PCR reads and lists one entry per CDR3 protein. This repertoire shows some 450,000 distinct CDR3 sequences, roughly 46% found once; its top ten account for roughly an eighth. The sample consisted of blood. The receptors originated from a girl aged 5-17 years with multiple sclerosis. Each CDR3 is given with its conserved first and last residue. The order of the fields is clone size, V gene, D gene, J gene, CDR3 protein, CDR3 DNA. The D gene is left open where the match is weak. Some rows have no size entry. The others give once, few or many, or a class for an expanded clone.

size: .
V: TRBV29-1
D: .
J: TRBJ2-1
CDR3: CSVEDEGQEPRNEQFF
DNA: TGCAGCGTTGAGGACGAAGGCCAGGAACCAAGGAATGAGCAGTTCTTC

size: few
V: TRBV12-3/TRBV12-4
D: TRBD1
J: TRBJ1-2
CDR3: CASSLEQGLSYGYTF
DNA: TGTGCCAGCAGTTTGGAACAGGGGTTAAGCTATGGCTACACCTTC

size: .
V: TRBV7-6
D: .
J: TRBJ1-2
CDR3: CASRSGASGYTF
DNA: TGTGCCAGCAGGTCAGGGGCCTCTGGCTACACCTTC

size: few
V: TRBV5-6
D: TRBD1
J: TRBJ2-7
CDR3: CASSSDRGLYEQYF
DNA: TGTGCCAGCAGCTCGGACAGGGGGCTCTACGAGCAGTACTTC

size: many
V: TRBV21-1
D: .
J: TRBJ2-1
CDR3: CASSPTKEAGVVYNEQFF
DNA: TGTGCCAGCAGCCCAACAAAGGAAGCGGGAGTAGTCTACAATGAGCAGTTCTTC

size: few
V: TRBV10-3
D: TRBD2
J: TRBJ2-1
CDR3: CAISDLGTSGSSYNEQFF
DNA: TGTGCCATCAGTGACCTTGGGACTAGCGGGAGCTCCTACAATGAGCAGTTCTTC

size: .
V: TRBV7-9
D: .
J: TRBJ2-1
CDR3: CASSRVMDEQFF
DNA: TGTGCCAGCAGTCGAGTTATGGATGAGCAGTTCTTC

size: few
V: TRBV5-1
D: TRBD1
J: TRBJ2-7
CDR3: CASSPARDRATYEQYF
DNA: TGCGCCAGCAGCCCTGCCCGGGACAGGGCAACCTACGAGCAGTACTTC

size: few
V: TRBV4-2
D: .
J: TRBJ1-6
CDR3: CASSQDRVGLSSYNSPLHF
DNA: TGTGCCAGCAGCCAAGATAGGGTTGGACTGAGCTCCTATAATTCACCCCTCCACTTT

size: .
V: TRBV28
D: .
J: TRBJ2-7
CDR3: CASSPTRKGRVSYEQYF
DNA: TGTGCCAGCAGTCCAACACGCAAGGGACGGGTCTCCTACGAGCAGTACTTC

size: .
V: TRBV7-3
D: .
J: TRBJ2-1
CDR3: CASSLNPLGNEQFF
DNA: TGTGCCAGCAGCTTAAACCCCCTCGGCAATGAGCAGTTCTTC

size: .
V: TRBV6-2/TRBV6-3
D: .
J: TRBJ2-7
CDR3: CASSRGDFYEQYF
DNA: TGTGCCAGCAGCCGCGGGGACTTCTACGAGCAGTACTTC

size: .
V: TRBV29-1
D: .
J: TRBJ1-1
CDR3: CSPRRSMNTEAFF
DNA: TGCAGCCCGCGACGGTCCATGAACACTGAAGCTTTCTTT

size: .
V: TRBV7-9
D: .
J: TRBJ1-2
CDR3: CASSLDAAGFNYGYTF
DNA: TGTGCCAGCAGCTTAGATGCAGCCGGCTTTAACTATGGCTACACCTTC

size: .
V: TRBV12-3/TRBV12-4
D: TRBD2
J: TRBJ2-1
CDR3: CASSFSGGRGDEQFF
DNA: TGTGCCAGCAGTTTCTCCGGCGGGAGGGGGGATGAGCAGTTCTTC

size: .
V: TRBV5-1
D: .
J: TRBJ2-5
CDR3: CASSLAGAQYF
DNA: TGCGCCAGCAGCTTGGCCGGGGCCCAGTACTTC

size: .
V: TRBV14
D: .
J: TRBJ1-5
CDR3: CASSQRNQPQHF
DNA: TGTGCCAGCAGCCAAAGAAATCAGCCCCAGCATTTT

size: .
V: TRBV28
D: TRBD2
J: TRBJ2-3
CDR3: CASSGSSGINTQYF
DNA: TGTGCCAGCAGTGGTTCTAGCGGGATAAATACGCAGTATTTT

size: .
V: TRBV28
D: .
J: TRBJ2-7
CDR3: CASRPNAGAEIYEQYF
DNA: TGTGCCAGCAGACCGAATGCCGGGGCGGAAATCTACGAGCAGTACTTC

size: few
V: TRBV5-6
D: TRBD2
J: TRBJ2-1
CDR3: CAGRTGLAGRVSYNEQFF
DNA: TGTGCCGGCAGGACGGGACTAGCGGGACGAGTCTCCTACAATGAGCAGTTCTTC

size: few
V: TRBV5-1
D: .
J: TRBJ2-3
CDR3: CASSGSSRTADTQYF
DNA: TGCGCCAGCAGCGGTTCTAGCCGGACGGCAGATACGCAGTATTTT

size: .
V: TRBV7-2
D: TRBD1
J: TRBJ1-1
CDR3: CASRLTGDTEAFF
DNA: TGTGCCAGCAGACTTACAGGGGACACTGAAGCTTTCTTT

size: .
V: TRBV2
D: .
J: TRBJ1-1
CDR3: CASTTGYSPEAFF
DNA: TGTGCCAGCACTACGGGTTATAGCCCTGAAGCTTTCTTT

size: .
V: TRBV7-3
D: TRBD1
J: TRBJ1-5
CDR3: CASSPGGAGQPQHF
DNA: TGTGCCAGCAGTCCAGGGGGCGCGGGTCAGCCCCAGCATTTT

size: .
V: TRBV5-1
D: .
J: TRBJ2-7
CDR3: CASSEETYEQYF
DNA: TGCGCCAGCAGCGAGGAGACCTACGAGCAGTACTTC

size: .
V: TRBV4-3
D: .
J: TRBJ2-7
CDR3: CASSQDRRSYEQYF
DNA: TGCGCCAGCAGCCAAGATCGGCGGTCCTACGAGCAGTACTTC

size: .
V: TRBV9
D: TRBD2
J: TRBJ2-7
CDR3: CASSLLGGEFSEQYF
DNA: TGTGCCAGCAGCCTCCTGGGAGGGGAGTTCTCCGAGCAGTACTTC

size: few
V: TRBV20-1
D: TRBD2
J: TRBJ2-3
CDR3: CSASLGLATSTDTQYF
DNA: TGCAGTGCTAGCCTGGGACTAGCGACTAGCACAGATACGCAGTATTTT

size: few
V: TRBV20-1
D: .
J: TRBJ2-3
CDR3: CSARELGPDTDTQYF
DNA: TGCAGTGCTAGAGAGCTAGGCCCTGACACAGATACGCAGTATTTT

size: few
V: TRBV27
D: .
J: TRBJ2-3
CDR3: CASSLGELEDTQYF
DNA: TGTGCCAGCAGTTTGGGGGAGTTGGAAGATACGCAGTATTTT

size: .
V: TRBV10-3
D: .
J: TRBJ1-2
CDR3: CAISEGRGPGYGYTF
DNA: TGTGCCATCAGTGAGGGCCGGGGACCAGGCTATGGCTACACCTTC

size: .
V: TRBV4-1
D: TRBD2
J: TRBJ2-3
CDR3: CASSLLIRLAGSTDTQYF
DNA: TGCGCCAGCAGCCTCCTGATAAGACTAGCGGGAAGCACAGATACGCAGTATTTT

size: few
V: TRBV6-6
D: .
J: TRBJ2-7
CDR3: CASSYVLESYEQYF
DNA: TGTGCCAGCAGTTACGTGTTAGAAAGCTACGAGCAGTACTTC

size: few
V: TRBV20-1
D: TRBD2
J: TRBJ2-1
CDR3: CSARRRELAYNEQFF
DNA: TGCAGTGCTAGAAGGCGGGAGCTAGCCTACAATGAGCAGTTCTTC

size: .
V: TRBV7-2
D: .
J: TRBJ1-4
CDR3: CASSRDRREKLFF
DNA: TGTGCCAGCAGCCGAGACAGGAGGGAAAAACTGTTTTTT

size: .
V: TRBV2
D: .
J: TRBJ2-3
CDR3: CASSDLQGFDTDTQYF
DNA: TGTGCCAGCAGTGATCTACAGGGTTTTGACACAGATACGCAGTATTTT

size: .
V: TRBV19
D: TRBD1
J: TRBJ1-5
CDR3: CASSIFRGHRQPQHF
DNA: TGTGCCAGTAGTATCTTTAGGGGGCATCGGCAGCCCCAGCATTTT

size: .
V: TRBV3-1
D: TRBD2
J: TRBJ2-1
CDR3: CASRSRAGDEQFF
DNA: TGTGCCAGCAGGTCCAGAGCGGGAGATGAGCAGTTCTTC

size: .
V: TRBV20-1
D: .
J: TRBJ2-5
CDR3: CSARDPRGVETQYF
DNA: TGCAGTGCTAGAGATCCGAGGGGTGTTGAGACCCAGTACTTC

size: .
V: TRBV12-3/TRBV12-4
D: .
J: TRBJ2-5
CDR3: CAGSFDSKEQYF
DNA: TGTGCCGGCAGTTTTGACAGTAAGGAGCAGTACTTC

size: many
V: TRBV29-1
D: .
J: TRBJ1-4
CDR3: CSVSLEVGDEKLFF
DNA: TGCAGCGTTAGTCTGGAGGTGGGGGATGAAAAACTGTTTTTT

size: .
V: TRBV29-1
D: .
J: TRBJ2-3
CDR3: CSVQVPYGYGTDTQYF
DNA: TGCAGCGTTCAAGTCCCCTACGGGTACGGAACAGATACGCAGTATTTT

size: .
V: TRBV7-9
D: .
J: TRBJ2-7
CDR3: CASSGMDFSPSYEQYF
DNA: TGTGCCAGCAGCGGAATGGACTTCTCCCCCTCCTACGAGCAGTACTTC

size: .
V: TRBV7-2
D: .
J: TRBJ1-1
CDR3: CASSLRDTEAFF
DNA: TGTGCCAGCAGCTTGAGGGACACTGAAGCTTTCTTT

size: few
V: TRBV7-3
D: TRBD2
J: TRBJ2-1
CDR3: CASSFLAGGRLNEQFF
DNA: TGTGCCAGCAGCTTTCTTGCGGGAGGCCGTTTAAATGAGCAGTTCTTC